This T cell receptor (beta chain) emerged from a study of OX40 agonist ivuxolimab in advanced cancers. Looking at the study overall: Ivuxolimab was a fully human IgG2 agonistic monoclonal antibody targeting the costimulatory receptor OX40 (CD134). Partial responses were achieved by three dose-escalation patients, of whom one had hepatocellular carcinoma and two had cutaneous melanoma. Intravenous ivuxolimab was administered to patients every 2 weeks at six dose levels: 0.01, 0.1, 0.3, 1.5, 3 and 10 mg/kg. In the dose-escalation cohort, around four fifths of patients were male, and the mean age was around 60 years with a range of about 20 to 79. Peripheral TCRbeta sequencing was intended to test whether TCR sequence diversity was altered and clonal T-cell expansion was caused by ivuxolimab. The paper reports the monotherapy dose-escalation portion (N = 52 patients) of the phase I ivuxolimab trial. Prior anti-PD-1, anti-PD-L1 or anti-CTLA-4 therapy was permitted, and checkpoint inhibitors had been received by less than 45% of dose-escalation patients. Of the roughly 53 patients in dose escalation, 19 had hepatocellular carcinoma, about 15 had melanoma, 9 had renal cell carcinoma and 9 had head and neck cancer. The full study reports these points: After ivuxolimab, expanded clones were on average more numerous among CD8+ T cells than among CD4+ T cells. Low levels of normalized T-cell clonal expansion were also shown by some nonresponding patients. Clonal expansion of both CD4+ and CD8+ blood T cells was observed from baseline to week 6 at doses 0.1 to 3.0 mg/kg. Which antigens the clonally expanded peripheral T cells were specific for was not determined. In partial responders in the 0.1-3.0 mg/kg groups, normalized peripheral clonal expansion was found to be among the lowest, especially among CD8+ T cells.

A note on this clone: This receptor's antigen is unknown. Base qualities are not recorded, but no much larger clone differs from it by a single base.

Genomic DNA was isolated from the sorted cells so that the TCRbeta CDR3 region could be sequenced. TCRbeta CDR3 regions were sequenced using the immunoSEQ Assay. TCRdb retrieved this table from immuneACCESS and kept in-frame rearrangements only. Not all clones are present; in checked studies, unresolved V genes account for under half, and no reason is known for the remainder. This sample lists some 58,000 clones; around four fifths were detected once. The ten largest clones take up 3.5% to 4% of the sample. V is reduced by 1 base and J by 3 bases, leaving a spacing of 12 bases between them. Reading from cysteine to phenylalanine, the CDR3 counts 15 amino acids. Only the CDR3 region is kept as DNA, spanning 45 bases read in frame from base 1. From the germline V gene (reference sequence), CDR1 is MNHEY and CDR2 is SMNVEV. Patients with autoimmune disease history or receiving systemic immunosuppression were excluded from the trial. Peripheral blood for TCR sequencing was drawn from every dose cohort at baseline, at cycle 4 day 1 and at cycle 7 day 1. Samples were obtained from an open-label, multicenter, first-in-human phase I dose-escalation trial of ivuxolimab. The trial enrolled adults with locally advanced or metastatic head and neck squamous cell, hepatocellular, melanoma or renal cell carcinoma. Before TCR sequencing, CD4+ T cells and CD8+ T cells from peripheral blood were sorted into separate populations.

This TCR came from an adult with an advanced solid tumor such as melanoma, head and neck, liver or kidney cancer. The V and J segments used are TRBV27 and TRBJ1-1; TRBD1 is a possible D gene, resting on 5 matching bases. Sample: CD4+ or CD8+ T cells sorted from blood, taken in a trial of the OX40 agonist ivuxolimab. The DNA reads TGTGCCAGCAGTTTATGGGCGGGAGGGGACACTGAAGCTTTCTTT. This translates into CASSLWAGGDTEAFF.